The rows below give T cell receptor beta chains drawn from one sample of a study of blood T cell repertoires in COVID-19. The method was immunoSEQ multiplex PCR; TCRdb's version includes in-frame clones alone and lacks a portion of them. This sample has 250,000 or so clones; 82% occur once, and the top ten carry about 4.4%. Sequencing was carried out using peripheral blood. All receptors come from a woman aged 70-85 years with acute or convalescent COVID-19. Each CDR3 is given with its conserved first and last residue. The D gene is left open where the match is weak. A row's size may be missing; if present it is once, few, many or a size class.

DNA: TGCGCCAGCAGCTTGGGAAGCGTCAACAATGAAAAACTGTTTTTT
CDR3: CASSLGSVNNEKLFF
V: TRBV5-1
D: -
J: TRBJ1-4
size: -
length: 15

DNA: TGTGCCAGCGATCAGGGGATGAACACCGGGGAGCTGTTTTTT
CDR3: CASDQGMNTGELFF
V: TRBV6-6
D: -
J: TRBJ2-2
size: -
length: 14

DNA: TGTGCTAGTGGTTTGGTACCCTGGAGGGCCAGGATCGTTAGCAATCAGCCCCAGCATTTT
CDR3: CASGLVPWRARIVSNQPQHF
V: TRBV12-5
D: -
J: TRBJ1-5
size: -
length: 20

DNA: TGTGCCAGCAGCGGGGGGGACACATACTCCTACGAGCAGTACTTC
CDR3: CASSGGDTYSYEQYF
V: TRBV11-2
D: -
J: TRBJ2-7
size: -
length: 15

DNA: TGTGCCACCAGTGCCCCGACAGGGAGCACCGGGGAGCTGTTTTTT
CDR3: CATSAPTGSTGELFF
V: TRBV24-1
D: TRBD1
J: TRBJ2-2
size: -
length: 15

DNA: TGTGCCAGCAGTCCCCACGGGGGAGGGTCCTACGAGCAGTACTTC
CDR3: CASSPHGGGSYEQYF
V: TRBV7-2
D: TRBD2
J: TRBJ2-7
size: -
length: 15

DNA: TGTGCTAGTGGTTTGGGACAGATGAACACTGAAGCTTTCTTT
CDR3: CASGLGQMNTEAFF
V: TRBV12-5
D: -
J: TRBJ1-1
size: many
length: 14

DNA: TGCGCCAGCAGCTTGGCAGGGGAATATGGCTACACCTTC
CDR3: CASSLAGEYGYTF
V: TRBV5-1
D: -
J: TRBJ1-2
size: -
length: 13

DNA: TGCAGCGTTGACAGCTCTGGAAACACCATATATTTT
CDR3: CSVDSSGNTIYF
V: TRBV29-1
D: -
J: TRBJ1-3
size: few
length: 12

DNA: TGCGCCAGCAGCTTGGGGTGGGGCGACGAGCAGTACTTC
CDR3: CASSLGWGDEQYF
V: TRBV5-1
D: -
J: TRBJ2-7
size: -
length: 13

DNA: TGTGCCAGCAGCCGATCGGTGACACTCCAGGTGACAGATACGCAGTATTTT
CDR3: CASSRSVTLQVTDTQYF
V: TRBV7-6
D: -
J: TRBJ2-3
size: -
length: 17

DNA: TGTGCCTGGAGTGTACGATCGAGTCGGGGGACCATCCAAGAGACCCAGTACTTC
CDR3: CAWSVRSSRGTIQETQYF
V: TRBV30
D: -
J: TRBJ2-5
size: -
length: 18

DNA: TGTGCCAGCAGTTCGACAGGTAGGAGCAATCAGCCCCAGCATTTT
CDR3: CASSSTGRSNQPQHF
V: TRBV6-5
D: -
J: TRBJ1-5
size: -
length: 15

DNA: TGTGCCAGCAGTGCCGGGACAGGGATTGAAAAACTGTTTTTT
CDR3: CASSAGTGIEKLFF
V: TRBV2
D: TRBD1
J: TRBJ1-4
size: -
length: 14

DNA: TGTGCCAGCAGTTTATCGGGACAGGGAAAGAGGGGTGGATATGGCTACACCTTC
CDR3: CASSLSGQGKRGGYGYTF
V: TRBV27
D: TRBD1
J: TRBJ1-2
size: -
length: 18

DNA: TGTGCCACCAGTGATCCTACTAGCGGGGGCCCCTACAATGAGCAGTTCTTC
CDR3: CATSDPTSGGPYNEQFF
V: TRBV24-1
D: TRBD2
J: TRBJ2-1
size: -
length: 17

DNA: TGTGCCAGCGCAGGTCATACAGGACAGAACACTGAAGCTTTCTTT
CDR3: CASAGHTGQNTEAFF
V: TRBV9
D: -
J: TRBJ1-1
size: -
length: 15

DNA: TGCGCCAGCAGTCTCCGGGTTGGGGCCACTGAAGCTTTCTTT
CDR3: CASSLRVGATEAFF
V: TRBV5-1
D: -
J: TRBJ1-1
size: -
length: 14

DNA: TGTGCCAGCAGTCCGAGGCTTGGCCCCTTTAGGGGCTACACCTTC
CDR3: CASSPRLGPFRGYTF
V: TRBV6-6
D: -
J: TRBJ1-2
size: -
length: 15

DNA: TGTGCCAGCAGTTGGGGACAGAACACCGGGGAGCTGTTTTTT
CDR3: CASSWGQNTGELFF
V: TRBV6-5
D: -
J: TRBJ2-2
size: -
length: 14

DNA: TGTGCCAGCAGCGTGGGCGGGTATGGCTACACCTTC
CDR3: CASSVGGYGYTF
V: TRBV9
D: -
J: TRBJ1-2
size: -
length: 12

DNA: TGTGCCAGCAGGTTGGGACTGCGGGGGACTGAAGCTTTCTTT
CDR3: CASRLGLRGTEAFF
V: TRBV28
D: -
J: TRBJ1-1
size: -
length: 14

DNA: TGTGCCACCAGCAGATCCAGGAATCCTGCCGCCGGGGAGCTGTTTTTT
CDR3: CATSRSRNPAAGELFF
V: TRBV15
D: -
J: TRBJ2-2
size: few
length: 16

DNA: TGTGCCAGCAGCACGCGACAGTATAGCAATCAGCCCCAGCATTTT
CDR3: CASSTRQYSNQPQHF
V: TRBV7-2
D: -
J: TRBJ1-5
size: -
length: 15

DNA: TGTGCCAGCAGTTTATACGCAGGAAGCTCCTATAATTCACCCCTCCACTTT
CDR3: CASSLYAGSSYNSPLHF
V: TRBV27
D: -
J: TRBJ1-6
size: -
length: 17

DNA: TGTGCCAGCAGCTTGGGAGGGTATGATGCCGGGGAGCTGTTTTTT
CDR3: CASSLGGYDAGELFF
V: TRBV7-9
D: TRBD2
J: TRBJ2-2
size: few
length: 15

DNA: TGTGCCAGCAGCTTAGGTAGCAACGCCTACAATGAGCAGTTCTTC
CDR3: CASSLGSNAYNEQFF
V: TRBV7-2
D: -
J: TRBJ2-1
size: -
length: 15

DNA: TGCGCCAGCAGCTTGAACCCGGGGACGAACACCGGGGAGCTGTTTTTT
CDR3: CASSLNPGTNTGELFF
V: TRBV5-1
D: -
J: TRBJ2-2
size: -
length: 16

DNA: TGTGCCAGCAGTTCCCAGGGGGGCTATGGCTACACCTTC
CDR3: CASSSQGGYGYTF
V: TRBV27
D: TRBD1
J: TRBJ1-2
size: once
length: 13

DNA: TGTGCCAGCAGCTCCCTGCCCGGGGCTGAAGCTTTCTTT
CDR3: CASSSLPGAEAFF
V: TRBV11-2
D: -
J: TRBJ1-1
size: few
length: 13

DNA: TGTGCCAGCAGCCTGGGACAGTCGTATAATTCACCCCTCCACTTT
CDR3: CASSLGQSYNSPLHF
V: TRBV7-9
D: TRBD1
J: TRBJ1-6
size: -
length: 15

DNA: TGTGCCAGCAGCCCAGACAGGGGTTCCTACGAGCAGTACTTC
CDR3: CASSPDRGSYEQYF
V: TRBV4-2
D: TRBD1
J: TRBJ2-7
size: -
length: 14

DNA: TGTGCCAGCAGTCCCGGACAGGGGAACACAGATACGCAGTATTTT
CDR3: CASSPGQGNTDTQYF
V: TRBV11-2
D: TRBD1
J: TRBJ2-3
size: -
length: 15

DNA: TGTGCCAGCAGCAGGACAGGGGAAGAGACCCAGTACTTC
CDR3: CASSRTGEETQYF
V: TRBV3-1/TRBV3-2
D: TRBD1
J: TRBJ2-5
size: -
length: 13

DNA: TGTGCCAGCAGCTTATCGTCAGGCTTGAACACTGAAGCTTTCTTT
CDR3: CASSLSSGLNTEAFF
V: TRBV7-2
D: -
J: TRBJ1-1
size: -
length: 15

DNA: TGTGCCAGCAGCTTAACAGGGGGATTCACTGAAGCTTTCTTT
CDR3: CASSLTGGFTEAFF
V: TRBV7-9
D: TRBD1
J: TRBJ1-1
size: -
length: 14

DNA: TGTGCCAGCAGCTTGGGACAGGGCTTGAGCTCCTATAATTCACCCCTCCACTTT
CDR3: CASSLGQGLSSYNSPLHF
V: TRBV5-4
D: TRBD1
J: TRBJ1-6
size: -
length: 18

DNA: TGTGCCAGTACCGAATGGACAGGGTCTGGAAACACCATATATTTT
CDR3: CASTEWTGSGNTIYF
V: TRBV19
D: TRBD1
J: TRBJ1-3
size: few
length: 15

DNA: TGTGCCACCAGCAGAGTATCAGGGTCCGGGCAGCCCCAGCATTTT
CDR3: CATSRVSGSGQPQHF
V: TRBV15
D: -
J: TRBJ1-5
size: -
length: 15

DNA: TGTGCCGTCCGGACAGGGGCTAATGAAAAACTGTTTTTT
CDR3: CAVRTGANEKLFF
V: TRBV6-5
D: TRBD1
J: TRBJ1-4
size: -
length: 13

DNA: TGTGCCAGCAGCTTAGGACAGGGATCCTATGGCTACACCTTC
CDR3: CASSLGQGSYGYTF
V: TRBV5-5
D: TRBD1
J: TRBJ1-2
size: -
length: 14

DNA: TGCGCCAGCAGCGGCAGCGGGGGGTTTGACAATGAGCAGTTCTTC
CDR3: CASSGSGGFDNEQFF
V: TRBV5-1
D: TRBD2
J: TRBJ2-1
size: -
length: 15

DNA: TGTGCCAGCAGACCCACAGGGTCCAATCAGCCCCAGCATTTT
CDR3: CASRPTGSNQPQHF
V: TRBV2
D: -
J: TRBJ1-5
size: few
length: 14

DNA: TGTGCCAGCAGCTTAGACCCGGGTGGCTACACCTTC
CDR3: CASSLDPGGYTF
V: TRBV7-2
D: -
J: TRBJ1-2
size: -
length: 12

DNA: TGTGCCAGCAGCCAAGATTTTGATAGCTGGTACACCTTC
CDR3: CASSQDFDSWYTF
V: TRBV4-2
D: -
J: TRBJ1-2
size: -
length: 13

DNA: TGTGCCAGCATCGCACAGGGTAACACTGAAGCTTTCTTT
CDR3: CASIAQGNTEAFF
V: TRBV5-4
D: -
J: TRBJ1-1
size: -
length: 13

DNA: TGTGCCAGCAGCTTGGGGGGACAGGTCCTGAACACCGGGGAGCTGTTTTTT
CDR3: CASSLGGQVLNTGELFF
V: TRBV5-4
D: TRBD1
J: TRBJ2-2
size: -
length: 17

DNA: TGTGCCAGCAGCCAAGGCCGAACAGGGAGCGGCTACACCTTC
CDR3: CASSQGRTGSGYTF
V: TRBV14
D: -
J: TRBJ1-2
size: -
length: 14